The rows below give T cell receptor beta chains drawn from one sample of a study of blood T cell repertoires in COVID-19. Assay used: immunoSEQ multiplex PCR; TCRdb lists only in-frame clones, some missing. This sample has 250,000 to 350,000 clones; 85% occur once, and the top ten carry around 2.3%. The specimen sequenced was PBMCs or T cells enriched from blood (not recorded which). The receptors originated from a woman between 45 and 65 years old who had recovered from COVID-19. Both conserved end residues are part of each CDR3. The order of the fields is D gene, V gene, CDR3 length, J gene, clone size, CDR3 DNA, CDR3 protein. The D gene is left open where the match is weak. A clone size is listed for some rows: how often the clone was seen (once, few, many), or a class if it is expanded.

d_gene: NA; v_gene: TRBV29-1; len: 13; j_gene: TRBJ1-4; abundance: NA; CDR3nt: TGCAGCGCTGGGGGGGGGAGTAATGAAAAACTGTTTTTT; CDR3aa: CSAGGGSNEKLFF
d_gene: TRBD2; v_gene: TRBV5-1; len: 19; j_gene: TRBJ2-2; abundance: NA; CDR3nt: TGCGCCAGCAGCTCAGAGGGACTAGCGGGGGGGCCTGGCACCGGGGAGCTGTTTTTT; CDR3aa: CASSSEGLAGGPGTGELFF
d_gene: TRBD2; v_gene: TRBV4-2; len: 16; j_gene: TRBJ2-5; abundance: NA; CDR3nt: TGTGCCAGCAGCCAAGAGGCTAGCGGGGGGGAAGAGACCCAGTACTTC; CDR3aa: CASSQEASGGEETQYF
d_gene: TRBD1; v_gene: TRBV4-1; len: 16; j_gene: TRBJ1-5; abundance: many; CDR3nt: TGCGCCAGCAGCCACGGGACAGGGGATAGCAATCAGCCCCAGCATTTT; CDR3aa: CASSHGTGDSNQPQHF
d_gene: TRBD2; v_gene: TRBV6-1; len: 18; j_gene: TRBJ2-5; abundance: once; CDR3nt: TGTGCCAGCAGTGCACCTCCGGGACTAGCGGGACCTAGGGGGACCCAGTACTTC; CDR3aa: CASSAPPGLAGPRGTQYF
d_gene: NA; v_gene: TRBV7-8; len: 12; j_gene: TRBJ1-4; abundance: NA; CDR3nt: TGTGCCAGCAGCCACCCGGGGGGGCAGAGTACCTTT; CDR3aa: CASSHPGGQSTF
d_gene: NA; v_gene: TRBV27; len: 13; j_gene: TRBJ1-5; abundance: few; CDR3nt: TGTGCCAGCAGTTTTCGAGCGCAGCAGCCCCAGCATTTT; CDR3aa: CASSFRAQQPQHF
d_gene: TRBD1; v_gene: TRBV29-1; len: 12; j_gene: TRBJ1-1; abundance: NA; CDR3nt: TGCAGCGCACCCGGGACAGGGGAGGGAGCTTTCTTT; CDR3aa: CSAPGTGEGAFF
d_gene: TRBD2; v_gene: TRBV28; len: 14; j_gene: TRBJ2-7; abundance: NA; CDR3nt: TGTGCCAGCAGTTTAAGGCGCGGGGGCTACGAGCAGTACTTC; CDR3aa: CASSLRRGGYEQYF
d_gene: TRBD1; v_gene: TRBV7-9; len: 16; j_gene: TRBJ1-5; abundance: once; CDR3nt: TGTGCCAGCAGCGGGACAGGGGGCCCCGCGAATCAGCCCCAGCATTTT; CDR3aa: CASSGTGGPANQPQHF
d_gene: NA; v_gene: TRBV5-5; len: 16; j_gene: TRBJ2-2; abundance: NA; CDR3nt: TGTGCCAGCAGCTTGGCCTTTTTGCGCGGTACCGGGGAGCTGTTTTTT; CDR3aa: CASSLAFLRGTGELFF
d_gene: NA; v_gene: TRBV7-9; len: 12; j_gene: TRBJ1-1; abundance: NA; CDR3nt: TGTGCCAGCAGCTTTCCATACACTGAAGCTTTCTTT; CDR3aa: CASSFPYTEAFF
d_gene: TRBD1; v_gene: TRBV3-1/TRBV3-2; len: 15; j_gene: TRBJ1-5; abundance: NA; CDR3nt: TGTGCCAGCAGCCATGGGACAGGGGTGCATCAGCCCCAGCATTTT; CDR3aa: CASSHGTGVHQPQHF
d_gene: NA; v_gene: TRBV5-5; len: 15; j_gene: TRBJ1-5; abundance: NA; CDR3nt: TGTGCCAGCAGCTTTGATACAGAAGGCAATCAGCCCCAGCATTTT; CDR3aa: CASSFDTEGNQPQHF
d_gene: NA; v_gene: TRBV6-2/TRBV6-3; len: 15; j_gene: TRBJ1-1; abundance: NA; CDR3nt: TGTGCCAGCAGTTATCCACAGGCCGGACGCGCTGAAGCTTTCTTT; CDR3aa: CASSYPQAGRAEAFF
d_gene: NA; v_gene: TRBV3-1/TRBV3-2; len: 17; j_gene: TRBJ2-7; abundance: NA; CDR3nt: TGTGCCAGCAGCCAAGATTTCGTGGGGCCCAGATCCTACGAGCAGTACTTC; CDR3aa: CASSQDFVGPRSYEQYF
d_gene: NA; v_gene: TRBV6-2/TRBV6-3; len: 13; j_gene: TRBJ1-1; abundance: NA; CDR3nt: TGTGCCAGCAGTTACAGGCGCGGCACTGAAGCTTTCTTT; CDR3aa: CASSYRRGTEAFF
d_gene: TRBD1; v_gene: TRBV27; len: 15; j_gene: TRBJ1-5; abundance: NA; CDR3nt: TGTGCCACCAGACAGGGCATCGTTAGCAATCAGCCCCAGCATTTT; CDR3aa: CATRQGIVSNQPQHF
d_gene: TRBD1; v_gene: TRBV5-1; len: 16; j_gene: TRBJ2-5; abundance: NA; CDR3nt: TGCGCCAGCAGGTTCATTGAGGGGGCTAGCCAAGAGACCCAGTACTTC; CDR3aa: CASRFIEGASQETQYF
d_gene: TRBD1; v_gene: TRBV30; len: 15; j_gene: TRBJ1-5; abundance: NA; CDR3nt: TGTGCCTGGAGTGCGGGGACAGGGAGCAATCAGCCCCAGCATTTT; CDR3aa: CAWSAGTGSNQPQHF
d_gene: NA; v_gene: TRBV5-4; len: 15; j_gene: TRBJ1-1; abundance: NA; CDR3nt: TGTGCCAGCAGCTTGGCCCCGCGGGGGGAGACTGAAGCTTTCTTT; CDR3aa: CASSLAPRGETEAFF
d_gene: TRBD1; v_gene: TRBV7-9; len: 15; j_gene: TRBJ2-4; abundance: NA; CDR3nt: TGTGCCAGCAGCTCGTCCCGACAGGGGAAAAACATTCAGTACTTC; CDR3aa: CASSSSRQGKNIQYF
d_gene: NA; v_gene: TRBV27; len: 12; j_gene: TRBJ2-3; abundance: NA; CDR3nt: TGTGCCAGCAGTCCTAGTACAGATACGCAGTATTTT; CDR3aa: CASSPSTDTQYF
d_gene: TRBD2; v_gene: TRBV5-5; len: 16; j_gene: TRBJ2-7; abundance: NA; CDR3nt: TGTGCCAGCATCCCCCCCCGGGCTAGCGGCTCCTACGAGCAGTACTTC; CDR3aa: CASIPPRASGSYEQYF
d_gene: TRBD1; v_gene: TRBV19; len: 13; j_gene: TRBJ1-5; abundance: NA; CDR3nt: TGTGCCAGTAGGATCAGGGGGCAACAGCCCCAGCATTTT; CDR3aa: CASRIRGQQPQHF
d_gene: NA; v_gene: TRBV10-3; len: 16; j_gene: TRBJ1-5; abundance: NA; CDR3nt: TGTGCCATCAGTGAGATTAGGCGGTTTTCTCCTCAGCCCCAGCATTTT; CDR3aa: CAISEIRRFSPQPQHF
d_gene: NA; v_gene: TRBV19; len: 14; j_gene: TRBJ1-3; abundance: few; CDR3nt: TGTGCCAGTACCAAAGGGGGATCTGGAAACACCATATATTTT; CDR3aa: CASTKGGSGNTIYF
d_gene: TRBD1; v_gene: TRBV27; len: 14; j_gene: TRBJ2-4; abundance: NA; CDR3nt: TGTGCCAGCAGTTCCGTGGGACAGCTTCACATTCAGTACTTC; CDR3aa: CASSSVGQLHIQYF
d_gene: TRBD2; v_gene: TRBV7-6; len: 18; j_gene: TRBJ2-7; abundance: NA; CDR3nt: TGTGCCAGCAGCCTCCTTCCCGGTGTAGCGGGTCAACACTACGAGCAGTACTTC; CDR3aa: CASSLLPGVAGQHYEQYF
d_gene: TRBD1; v_gene: TRBV11-2; len: 16; j_gene: TRBJ2-7; abundance: NA; CDR3nt: TGTGCCAGCAGCTCACCCGGACAGGGATTAACCTACGAGCAGTACTTC; CDR3aa: CASSSPGQGLTYEQYF
d_gene: TRBD2; v_gene: TRBV4-1; len: 16; j_gene: TRBJ2-1; abundance: NA; CDR3nt: TGCGCCAGCAGCCAGTTAGCGGGGGGCTCCTACAATGAGCAGTTCTTC; CDR3aa: CASSQLAGGSYNEQFF
d_gene: NA; v_gene: TRBV5-1; len: 14; j_gene: TRBJ1-2; abundance: NA; CDR3nt: TGCGCCAGCAGCTTGGATGTAGCGGGATCAGGCTACACCTTC; CDR3aa: CASSLDVAGSGYTF
d_gene: NA; v_gene: TRBV3-1/TRBV3-2; len: 14; j_gene: TRBJ1-4; abundance: NA; CDR3nt: TGTGCCAGCAGCCGAGACGCAACTAATGAAAAACTGTTTTTT; CDR3aa: CASSRDATNEKLFF
d_gene: TRBD1; v_gene: TRBV6-5; len: 16; j_gene: TRBJ1-4; abundance: few; CDR3nt: TGTGCCAGCAGTTACGCAGGTGGGGACAGCAACGAAAAACTGTTTTTT; CDR3aa: CASSYAGGDSNEKLFF
d_gene: NA; v_gene: TRBV5-1; len: 15; j_gene: TRBJ2-7; abundance: once; CDR3nt: TGCGCCAGCAGCCCAACTAGCTCCCCCACCTACGAGCAGTACTTC; CDR3aa: CASSPTSSPTYEQYF